These 20 T cell receptor beta chains originate from one sample sequenced in a study of response to subunit inactivated influenza vaccine. TCRdb reprocessed the RT-PCR reads with MiXCR, giving one entry per CDR3 protein. The table lists roughly 790,000 distinct CDR3 sequences, approximately 22% of them singletons. The source material was PBMCs from blood, sampled 5 days after vaccination. The source of these receptors is a man in his fifties who received an inactivated influenza vaccine.

The chain links TRBV6-2 or TRBV6-3 to TRBJ2-1, with TRBD2 identical over 9 bases. V shed 0 bases and J 10 bases; nucleotides not matched to a gene: 7. The germline CDR1 and CDR2 sequences are MNHEY and SVGEGT. This CDR3 is built from 15 residues. For the CDR3, the DNA is TGTGCCAGCAGTTACTCGGCCCTAGCGGGGAAAGAGCAGTTCTTC. Encoded protein: CASSYSALAGKEQFF.

This clonotype was detected a few times. The genes are TRBV7-8 and TRBJ2-1; weak D call: TRBD1 (5 bases). The CDR3 has 15 amino acids. Per the germline V gene, CDR1 is SGHVS and CDR2 is FQNEAQ. Trimming left V 3 bases short and J 5 bases short, with 14 bases between. The CDR3 region is CASSLTVTTDNEQFF. The CDR3 bases are TGTGCCAGCAGCTTGACAGTTACAACGGACAATGAGCAGTTCTTC.

This clonotype was detected only a few times. The chain couples TRBV7-6 to TRBJ2-2; TRBD2 matches 9 bases. Unmatched junction bases numbered 4, after V lost 1 base and J lost 7 bases. The CDR3 loop spans 15 amino acids. Germline CDR1 reads SGHVS; CDR2 reads FNYEAQ. The CDR3 reads CASSLVSGSGGELFF. Written as DNA, the CDR3 is TGTGCCAGCAGCTTAGTTAGCGGGAGTGGCGGGGAGCTGTTTTTT.

This clonotype was counted between two and nine times. This chain joins TRBV20-1 and TRBJ1-5, with D possibly matching TRBD1 (6 bases). The CDR3 is made up of 12 amino acids. Germline V CDR1 and CDR2: DFQATT, SNEGSKA (reference sequence). V shed 5 bases and J shed 4 bases, with 9 bases lying between them. The CDR3 is CSAYQGNQPQHF. The CDR3 DNA sequence: TGCAGTGCTTACCAGGGGAATCAGCCCCAGCATTTT.

This clonotype was detected many times. The chain employs TRBV7-8 and TRBJ2-3, with D unclear. With 0 bases removed from V and 6 bases from J, the gap between germline ends came to 10 bases. The CDR3 consists of 14 residues. CDR1 is SGHVS and CDR2 is FQNEAQ in the germline V gene. CDR3 residues: CASSLAPPYDTQYF. CDR3 in DNA: TGTGCCAGCAGCTTAGCGCCACCCTATGATACGCAGTATTTT.

There are a few counts of this clonotype. The V and J genes are TRBV20-1 and TRBJ2-1; TRBD1 might be the D (5 bases). V gave up 0 bases and J gave up 9 bases, with 15 bases separating them. This CDR3 is 14 amino acids long. The germline gives CDR1 DFQATT, CDR2 SNEGSKA (reference sequence). CDR3 in amino acids: CSARDLNRGSEQFF. Written as DNA, the CDR3 is TGCAGTGCTAGAGATCTAAATAGGGGTAGTGAGCAGTTCTTC.

The rearrangement links TRBV5-4 to TRBJ1-6, with 7 bases fitting TRBD1. Germline V gene data show CDR1 as SGHNT and CDR2 as YYREEE (reference sequence). This CDR3 is built from 16 residues. J was trimmed by 6 bases and V by 4 bases; bases with no gene match: 10. CDR3 nucleotide sequence: TGTGCCAGCAGCCGATCGGGACAGAGTCTTAATTCACCCCTCCACTTT. Translated: CASSRSGQSLNSPLHF.

This clonotype occurred a few times. CDR3 DNA sequence: TGCGCCACCCACGGACAGGGGCGGATTAACTATGGCTACACCTTC. Translating gives CATHGQGRINYGYTF. J is TRBJ1-2 and V is TRBV10-2; 9 bases match TRBD1. Germline lookup yields CDR1 WSHSY and CDR2 SAAADI. The CDR3 covers 15 residues. Trimming removed 10 bases from V and 1 base from J; junction bases left unmatched: 10.

This clonotype was seen only a few times. The chain joins TRBV19 to TRBJ1-1; D is unclear. CDR1 is LNHDA, CDR2 SQIVND, per germline (reference sequence). V lost 5 bases to trimming and J lost 6 bases, with 13 bases between them. This CDR3 spans 13 amino acids. CDR3 in amino acids: CASSYWPGAEAFF. DNA for the CDR3: TGTGCCAGTAGTTATTGGCCTGGGGCTGAAGCTTTCTTT.

This clonotype was seen more than once but under ten times. CDR3: CASSSPPRPGQRTYEQYF. CDR3 bases: TGTGCCAGCAGTTCTCCCCCCCGACCCGGACAACGAACCTACGAGCAGTACTTC. The rearrangement uses TRBV11-1 and TRBJ2-7; D is perhaps TRBD1 (5 bases). V lost 6 bases to trimming and J lost 2 bases, with 26 bases between them. The length of the CDR3 is 18 residues. CDR1 and CDR2 (germline): SGHAT, FQDESV (reference sequence). The full variable domain, its missing parts supplied by reference TRBV11-1 and TRBJ2-7, is EAEVAQSPRYKITEKSQAVAFWCDPISGHATLYWYRQILGQGPELLVQFQDESVVDDSQLPKDRFSAERLKGVDSTLKIQPAELGDSAMYLCASSSPPRPGQRTYEQYFGPGTRLTVT.

This chain links TRBV11-2 with TRBJ2-3, with TRBD2 matching 11 bases. This CDR3 comprises 20 residues. The V gene's germline CDR1 is SGHAT and CDR2 FQNNGV. After removal of 5 bases from V and 3 bases from J, the junction contained 19 bases not matched to a gene. The CDR3 sequence: CASSRQRGSSSGGTTDTQYF. The CDR3 DNA reads as TGTGCCAGCAGCCGCCAACGGGGTTCGTCTAGCGGGGGGACAACAGATACGCAGTATTTT.

The rearrangement uses TRBV12-3 or TRBV12-4 and TRBJ1-1; maybe TRBD1 (6 bases). The CDR3 extends over 15 amino acids. V was shortened by 7 bases and J by 1 base, with 16 bases between the two germline ends. CDR3 sequence reads: CASTPRAGANTEAFF. CDR3 nucleotide sequence: TGTGCCAGCACCCCTCGGGCAGGGGCGAACACTGAAGCTTTCTTT.

This clonotype was recorded many times. This chain links TRBV5-8 with TRBJ2-7; D gene uncertain. V dropped 6 bases and J dropped 2 bases, with 12 bases sitting between them. CDR3 length equals 13 residues. Germline V gives CDR1 SGHTS, CDR2 YDEGEE. CDR3 region: CASNPDSTYEQYF. CDR3 in DNA: TGTGCCAGCAATCCAGACTCCACCTACGAGCAGTACTTC.

This clonotype came up a few times. The rearrangement joins TRBV2 to TRBJ2-1; 8 bases fit TRBD2. The J segment lost 3 bases and the V segment lost 1 base, leaving 2 bases of the junction unmatched. This CDR3 region has 15 residues. The germline CDR1 and CDR2 sequences are SNHLY and FYNNEI. CDR3 DNA: TGTGCCAGCAGTGAAGACGCGGGGGGCTACAATGAGCAGTTCTTC. Amino acids: CASSEDAGGYNEQFF.

This clonotype was seen only a few times. This sequence joins TRBV5-5 and TRBJ2-1; 7 bases line up with TRBD1. Germline CDR1 reads SGHKS; CDR2 reads YYEKEE (reference sequence). V trimming: 5 bases; J trimming: 5 bases; junction bases outside the gene matches: 10. The length of the CDR3 is 15 residues. CDR3 amino acids: CASRSGTESNNEQFF. Here the CDR3 DNA reads TGTGCCAGCAGATCCGGGACAGAGAGCAACAATGAGCAGTTCTTC.

CDR3 region: CASSQDRASGTNTGELFF. In nucleotides, the CDR3 is TGTGCCAGCAGCCAAGACCGGGCTAGCGGGACGAACACCGGGGAGCTGTTTTTT. V and J are TRBV4-2 and TRBJ2-2, with 9 bases fitting TRBD2. Germline V lookup: CDR1 LGHNA, CDR2 YNFKEQ. CDR3 length equals 18 residues. V lost 0 bases and J lost 0; bases outside the gene matches: 5.

This clonotype has more than one count but fewer than ten. The chain uses TRBV20-1 and TRBJ2-5, with TRBD2 identical over 7 bases. The trim removed 6 bases at V and 4 bases at J, leaving 8 bases unmatched. This CDR3 spans 13 amino acids. Germline lookup yields CDR1 DFQATT and CDR2 SNEGSKA (reference sequence). CDR3 amino acids: CSAPGLVRETQYF. The DNA for the CDR3 is TGCAGTGCCCCAGGACTAGTTCGAGAGACCCAGTACTTC.

The chain has TRBV20-1 and TRBJ2-1; D unresolved. The germline CDR1 and CDR2 sequences are DFQATT and SNEGSKA (reference sequence). The CDR3 extends over 12 amino acids. The V end lost 3 bases, the J end lost 6 bases, and 9 bases lay between the germline ends. CDR3 amino acids: CSASPFANEQFF. The CDR3 DNA reads TGCAGTGCTAGTCCGTTTGCCAATGAGCAGTTCTTC.

This clonotype came up a few times. The CDR3 protein is CASSPPPTSGRRYEQYF. The CDR3 nucleotides are TGTGCCAGCAGCCCCCCCCCGACTAGCGGGAGAAGGTACGAGCAGTACTTC. The V and J genes are TRBV13 and TRBJ2-7; TRBD2 matches 12 bases. Trimming removed 5 bases from V and 4 bases from J; junction bases left unmatched: 12. This CDR3 contains 17 residues. Germline-derived CDR1 and CDR2 are PRHDT and FYEKMQ (reference sequence). The whole variable domain, remainder taken from reference TRBV13 and TRBJ2-7, is AAGVIQSPRHLIKEKRETATLKCYPIPRHDTVYWYQQGPGQDPQFLISFYEKMQSDKGSIPDRFSAQQFSDYHSELNMSSLELGDSALYFCASSPPPTSGRRYEQYFGPGTRLTVT.

The gene calls are TRBV5-1 and TRBJ2-2, with D uncertain. From germline, CDR1 is SGHRS and CDR2 YFSETQ. CDR3 length: 14 amino acids. V was cut by 4 bases and J by 4 bases, with 11 bases left in between. DNA of the CDR3: TGCGCCAGCAGCAGACCACCCGGCACCGGGGAGCTGTTTTTT. Protein product: CASSRPPGTGELFF.